This TCR beta chain was captured by sequencing in a study of T cells of healthy individuals (dated by TCRdb to the late 2010s). In this sample, this clonotype turned up many times. Its recognized antigen is unknown. No qualities accompany the bases; no much larger clone lies one base away. Including cysteine and phenylalanine, the CDR3 has 16 amino acids. Only the CDR3 DNA stays, 48 bases, in frame from base 1. For CDR1 and CDR2, the germline V gene lists SGHTA and FQGNSA. Trimmed from V: 0 bases; trimmed from J: 1 base; junction bases lacking a gene match: 3. Libraries were built with 5' RACE. The instrument was an Illumina MiSeq. TCRdb applied fastp at Q25 and MiXCR to the public reads, then kept only in-frame beta chains. CDR3 protein sequences are deduplicated, and each keeps its most common genes and DNA. Across this sample there are around 83,000 distinct CDR3 sequences, with about 4.8% seen only once. The ten largest clonotypes hold around 6.9% of the sample.

This receptor was identified in a female donor in good health. The rearranged segments are TRBV7-2 and TRBJ2-3; 8 nucleotides in the junction match TRBD1. The CDR3 here reads CASSLAATGGTDTQYF. The DNA sequence is as follows: TGTGCCAGCAGCTTAGCGGCGACAGGGGGCACAGATACGCAGTATTTT.